The 9 T cell receptor beta chains reported below all come from one sample, sequenced in a study of T cells in Graves' hyperthyroidism and ophthalmopathy. Authors of the study amplified TCR beta CDR3 regions from RNA transcripts. When the TCR CDR3 underwent first-round RT-PCR, the HTBI primer set was used. In TCRdb, the multiplex PCR reads were re-called with MiXCR into one record per CDR3 protein. The top ten hold around 30% of the sample, which has roughly 400,000 distinct CDR3 sequences, roughly an eighth seen once. Material for sequencing was blood. These receptors all stem from a man in his fifties with Graves' ophthalmopathy.

This clonotype was seen many times. V gene TRBV12-3 or TRBV12-4 combines with J gene TRBJ1-5, with D maybe TRBD1 (6 bases). The CDR3 spans 15 residues. V lost 5 bases and J lost 0, with 11 bases in between. The CDR3 reads CASSADRYSNQPQHF. The CDR3 DNA is TGTGCCAGCAGTGCGGACAGATATAGCAATCAGCCCCAGCATTTT.

This clonotype has ten or more counts. The chain uses TRBV2 and TRBJ2-5, with a weak D call TRBD2 (5 bases). The germline V gene encodes CDR1 SNHLY and CDR2 FYNNEI. V was cut by 3 bases and J by 5 bases, with 19 bases left in between. The CDR3 spans 16 residues. CDR3 nucleotides: TGTGCCAGCAGTGAGGACCGGACTCCTTTTGCGGAGACCCAGTACTTC. Protein product: CASSEDRTPFAETQYF.

This clonotype appeared a few times. The chain carries TRBV28 and TRBJ1-5; no definite D call. The V gene's germline CDR1 is MDHEN and CDR2 SYDVKM. Trimming removed 7 bases at V and 3 bases at J, with 10 bases between. The CDR3 extends over 13 amino acids. CDR3: CASIGRDNQPQHF. CDR3 bases: TGTGCCAGCATCGGGAGGGACAATCAGCCCCAGCATTTT. The full variable domain, in which reference TRBV28 and TRBJ1-5 provide the parts outside the CDR3, is DVKVTQSSRYLVKRTGEKVFLECVQDMDHENMFWYRQDPGLGLRLIYFSYDVKMKEKGDIPEGYSVSREKKERFSLILESASTNQTSMYLCASIGRDNQPQHFGDGTRLSIL.

The chain is built from TRBV6-5 and TRBJ2-5, with TRBD1 identical over 7 bases. The length of the CDR3 is 17 residues. J gave up 1 base and V 0 bases, and 8 bases lay outside the gene matches. The germline gives CDR1 MNHEY, CDR2 SVGAGI. This CDR3 reads CASSYSIDRAFQETQYF. The DNA of the CDR3 is TGTGCCAGCAGTTACTCGATTGACAGGGCCTTCCAAGAGACCCAGTACTTC.

Ten or more counts support this clonotype. This sequence joins TRBV11-2 and TRBJ1-1, with a possible D match to TRBD1 (5 bases). CDR3 size: 15 residues. V was trimmed by 4 bases and J by 4 bases, leaving 16 bases between them. Germline CDR1 is SGHAT and CDR2 is FQNNGV. The CDR3 region is CASSSSRVGGTEAFF. The CDR3 DNA sequence: TGTGCCAGCAGCTCCAGCAGGGTGGGGGGCACTGAAGCTTTCTTT.

The genes are TRBV27 and TRBJ2-7, with 7 nucleotides matching TRBD1. The CDR3 totals 17 residues. Germline assignment: CDR1 MNHEY and CDR2 SMNVEV (reference sequence). V shed 8 bases, J shed 3 bases, and the junction held 19 bases outside the gene matches. CDR3 nucleotides: TGTGCCAGCCGTGCTAGAAGAAGACAGGGCGCAGACTACGAGCAGTACTTC. As protein: CASRARRRQGADYEQYF.

This clonotype appeared a single time. A single base separates this from a much larger clone, so it may be a read error. V usage is TRBV11-2 and J usage is TRBJ2-3; D might be TRBD1 (6 bases). The J call may be in error: the DNA end matches TRBJ1-5 better. Germline CDR1 reads SGHAT; CDR2 reads FQNNGV. The CDR3 is 13 residues long. The CDR3 sequence is CASRERQGHTQHF. CDR3 in DNA: TGTGCCAGCAGGGAGAGGCAGGGGCATACGCAGCATTTT.

The gene calls are TRBV9 and TRBJ1-3; 10 nucleotides align to TRBD1. Germline trimming cut 2 bases from V and 4 bases from J; bases unmatched to any gene: 3. The CDR3 totals 15 residues. Germline V gene data show CDR1 as SGDLS and CDR2 as YYNGEE. This CDR3 reads CASSVGQGGGNTIYF. DNA for the CDR3: TGTGCCAGCAGCGTTGGACAGGGGGGGGGAAACACCATATATTTT.

In this sample, this clonotype turned up many times. The chain joins TRBV24-1 to TRBJ1-5, with D hard to call. The CDR3 has 16 residues. Trimming shortened V by 4 bases and J by 0 bases, and 12 bases separated the two germline ends. Looked up from germline, CDR1 is KGHDR and CDR2 is SFDVKD. The CDR3 sequence is CATSDNRAYSNQPQHF. CDR3 sequence (DNA): TGTGCCACCAGTGACAACAGAGCGTATAGCAATCAGCCCCAGCATTTT.